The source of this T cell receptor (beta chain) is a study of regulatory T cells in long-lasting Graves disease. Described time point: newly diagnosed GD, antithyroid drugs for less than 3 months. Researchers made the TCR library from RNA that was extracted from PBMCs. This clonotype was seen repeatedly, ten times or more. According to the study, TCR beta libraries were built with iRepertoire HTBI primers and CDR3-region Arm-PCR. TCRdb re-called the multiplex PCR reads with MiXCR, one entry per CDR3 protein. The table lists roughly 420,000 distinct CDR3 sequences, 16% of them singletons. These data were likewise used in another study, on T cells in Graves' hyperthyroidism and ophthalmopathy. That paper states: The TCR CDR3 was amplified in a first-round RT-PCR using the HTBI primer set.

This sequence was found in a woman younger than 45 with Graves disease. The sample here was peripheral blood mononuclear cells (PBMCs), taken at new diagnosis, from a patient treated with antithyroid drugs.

CDR3 protein: CASSPPSLNTEAFF. The CDR3 coding sequence is TGTGCCAGCAGCCCACCATCATTGAACACTGAAGCTTTCTTT. The chain employs TRBV28 and TRBJ1-1; D unclear. V gave up 6 bases and J gave up 0 bases, with 11 bases separating them. From germline, CDR1 is MDHEN and CDR2 SYDVKM. CDR3 length: 14 residues. Looking up the rest from reference TRBV28 and TRBJ1-1 gives the full variable domain: DVKVTQSSRYLVKRTGEKVFLECVQDMDHENMFWYRQDPGLGLRLIYFSYDVKMKEKGDIPEGYSVSREKKERFSLILESASTNQTSMYLCASSPPSLNTEAFFGQGTRLTVV.